Following are 17 T cell receptor beta chains from one sample sequenced in a study of T cells in women clearing cervical HPV infection. TCRdb's table, derived via immunoSEQ multiplex PCR, lists solely in-frame clones and lacks some. In total, the table holds approximately 33,000 clones. Sequencing was carried out using blood buffy coat. The origin of the receptors is a woman aged 18-69 years with a cervical HPV16 infection that either progressed to CIN3+ or cleared (not recorded which).

To note about this clone: The read falls 3 residues short of the CDR3 end, and the missing part is taken from the germline J gene. V and J are TRBV7-2 and TRBJ1-2, with TRBD1 matching 8 bases. CDR3 length: 15 residues. J lost 3 bases, V lost 3 bases, and 6 bases had no gene match. Germline CDR1 is SGHTA and CDR2 is FQGNSA. CDR3 DNA, as far as it was read: TGTGCCAGCAGCTTGGACAGGGAGGTCTACTATGGC. Amino acids: CASSLDREVYYG. The whole CDR3 is CASSLDREVYYGYTF.

A remark on this clone: The read ends 3 residues before the CDR3 terminus; that terminus is restored from the germline J gene. Other DNA sequences from this sample encode an identical CDR3 as well. The chain is built from TRBV29-1 and TRBJ1-2; D is perhaps TRBD1 (6 bases). This CDR3 comprises 13 residues. Trimming cost V 4 bases and J 3 bases, with 12 bases left between them. Germline lookup yields CDR1 SQVTM and CDR2 ANQGSEA. CDR3 region: CSVVGTTYYGYTF. The CDR3 DNA, read in part, is TGCAGCGTTGTTGGGACAACTTACTATGGC.

A remark on this clone: The read ends 3 residues shy of where the CDR3 ends; the end is completed using the germline J gene. The rearrangement joins TRBV19 to TRBJ2-2, with a tentative D call TRBD2 (5 bases). CDR1 LNHDA and CDR2 SQIVND come from the germline V gene (reference sequence). This CDR3 spans 14 amino acids. The sequenced CDR3 bases are TGTGCCAGTAGTGCTAATCGGGGTTCTGGAAAG. It yields the protein CASSANRGSGK. The full CDR3 reads CASSANRGSGKLFF.

Notes on this clone: Sequencing ends 3 residues short of the CDR3 end; the germline J gene provides the rest. This rearrangement joins TRBV10-3 to TRBJ1-1; 11 nucleotides agree with TRBD1. The CDR3 sequence is 15 residues long. V dropped 8 bases and J dropped 2; count of bases not matched to a gene: 7. CDR1 and CDR2 (germline): ENHRY, SYGVKD. The CDR3 is CAIGGTGGPNTEAFF. The covered CDR3 bases are TGTGCCATCGGCGGGACAGGGGGACCTAACACTGAA.

As to this clone: The CDR3 goes on 3 residues after the read ends, and that part is filled in from the germline J gene. The V and J genes are TRBV7-2 and TRBJ2-7, with D perhaps TRBD2 (5 bases). The germline gives CDR1 SGHTA, CDR2 FQGNSA. The CDR3 consists of 17 residues. V lost 0 bases to trimming and J lost 1 base, with 16 bases between them. CDR3 DNA, as far as it was read: TGTGCCAGCAGCTTAGCGCTAGGACTTCCAAAATCCTACGAG. Its protein is CASSLALGLPKSYE. The CDR3 in full is CASSLALGLPKSYEQYF.

A word on this clone: The read finishes 3 residues shy of the CDR3 end, and the germline J gene is used to complete it. This chain uses TRBV28 with TRBJ1-2; 8 bases match TRBD1. The CDR3 has 15 amino acids. CDR1 is MDHEN and CDR2 is SYDVKM in the germline V gene. V was pared by 7 bases and J by 0 bases, with 7 bases of the junction left unmatched. The CDR3 here is CASKPGTGTNYGYTF. Partial CDR3 DNA: TGTGCCAGCAAACCAGGGACAGGAACTAACTATGGC.

Notes on this clone: The sequence runs out 3 residues before the end of the CDR3; the remainder is reconstructed from the germline J gene. The rearrangement links TRBV5-4 to TRBJ2-3, with 11 bases matching TRBD2. Germline V lookup: CDR1 SGHNT, CDR2 YYREEE (reference sequence). The CDR3 runs 15 residues. CDR3 sequence: CASSFRLAGQETQYF. CDR3 DNA, as far as it was read: TGTGCCAGCAGCTTCAGACTAGCGGGACAAGAGACG. Full variable domain (rest looked up from reference TRBV5-4 and TRBJ2-3): ETGVTQSPTHLIKTRGQQVTLRCSSQSGHNTVSWYQQALGQGPQFIFQYYREEENGRGNFPPRFSGLQFPNYSSELNVNALELDDSALYLCASSFRLAGQETQYFGPGTRLTVL.

On this clone itself: The CDR3 goes on 3 residues after the read ends, and that part is filled in from the germline J gene. The chain joins TRBV10-3 to TRBJ1-2, with unresolved D. Germline values: CDR1 ENHRY, CDR2 SYGVKD. The length of the CDR3 is 15 residues. V lost 4 bases to trimming and J lost 0 bases, with 12 bases between them. CDR3 region: CAISGAYLANYGYTF. Incomplete CDR3 DNA: TGTGCCATCAGTGGGGCTTACTTAGCTAACTATGGC.

As regards this clone: The read ends 3 residues early relative to the CDR3; the germline J gene fills the gap. This chain connects TRBV20-1 to TRBJ1-2; possible D gene TRBD1, 5 bases. The CDR3 length is 13 residues. The germline CDR1 and CDR2 sequences are DFQATT and SNEGSKA (reference sequence). The part of the CDR3 DNA that was read is TGCAGTGCTAGAACCAGGGAAATCGGCGGC. Amino acids: CSARTREIGG. In full, the CDR3 is CSARTREIGGYTF.

A word on this clone: The read falls 3 residues short of the CDR3 end, and the missing part is taken from the germline J gene. The genes are TRBV7-9 and TRBJ1-2; 9 positions agree with TRBD1. The germline CDR1 and CDR2 sequences are SEHNR and FQNEAQ (reference sequence). The CDR3 runs to 15 residues. The CDR3 reads CASSPDRGGVDDYTF. CDR3 DNA (partial): TGTGCCAGCAGCCCGGACAGGGGTGGTGTCGATGAC.

Concerning this clone: The missing CDR3 end, 3 residues past where the read stops, is filled in from the germline J gene. The chain uses TRBV19 and TRBJ2-1; D is unresolved. Trimming took 5 bases from V and 6 from J, leaving 8 bases between them. This CDR3 contains 12 residues. Germline loops: CDR1 LNHDA, CDR2 SQIVND (reference sequence). Incomplete CDR3 DNA: TGTGCCAGTAGTCCCCCTCCCAATGAG. This sequence encodes CASSPPPNE. The CDR3, in full, reads CASSPPPNEQFF.

CDR3 sequence: CASGPPGLGTGEQFF. CDR3 bases read: TGTGCTAGTGGTCCACCGGGACTCGGGACTGGTGAG. The J gene is TRBJ2-1, the V gene TRBV12-5, with a tentative D call TRBD2 (6 bases). The read terminates 3 residues ahead of where the CDR3 ends, so the germline J gene completes it. This CDR3 has 15 residues. Trimming took 5 bases from V and 9 from J, leaving 20 bases between them. Germline CDR1 LGHNT, CDR2 FRNRAP. Supplemented by reference TRBV12-5 and TRBJ2-1, the full variable domain reads DARVTQTPRHKVTEMGQEVTMRCQPILGHNTVFWYRQTMMQGLELLAYFRNRAPLDDSGMPKDRFSAEMPDATLATLKIQPSEPRDSAVYFCASGPPGLGTGEQFFGPGTRLTVL.

The chain's CDR3 is CSVTNPSGQQSGNTIYF. The CDR3 bases that were read are TGCAGCGTCACAAATCCATCAGGTCAGCAATCTGGAAACACC. The genes are TRBV29-1 and TRBJ1-3; the D is unclear. The CDR3 end lies 3 residues beyond the end of the read and is filled in from the germline J gene. CDR1 SQVTM and CDR2 ANQGSEA come from the germline V gene. There are 17 residues in the CDR3. The V end was cut by 6 bases, the J end by 1 base, with 22 bases between. Looking up the rest from reference TRBV29-1 and TRBJ1-3 gives the full variable domain: SAVISQKPSRDICQRGTSLTIQCQVDSQVTMMFWYRQQPGQSLTLIATANQGSEATYESGFVIDKFPISRPNLTFSTLTVSNMSPEDSSIYLCSVTNPSGQQSGNTIYFGEGSWLTVV.

In regard to this clone: The sequence runs out 3 residues before the end of the CDR3; the remainder is reconstructed from the germline J gene. The chain employs TRBV6-1 and TRBJ2-5; TRBD2 aligns across 7 bases. The length of the CDR3 is 15 residues. Per germline, CDR1 MNHNS and CDR2 SASEGT. J was trimmed by 4 bases and V by 2 bases; bases with no gene match: 7. The CDR3 DNA, read in part, is TGTGCCAGCAGTGAAAGGGCGGGAGCCGCAGAGACC. It encodes CASSERAGAAET. The entire CDR3 protein is CASSERAGAAETQYF.

A word on this clone: The read is 3 residues too short to cover the CDR3 end, so that end is filled in from the germline J gene. The genes are TRBV19 and TRBJ2-5; maybe TRBD2 (5 bases). Trimming removed 4 bases at V and 2 bases at J, with 11 bases between. The CDR3 consists of 14 residues. Germline V gene sequence: CDR1 LNHDA, CDR2 SQIVND (reference sequence). CDR3 in amino acids: CASSTLSGQETQYF. Partial CDR3 DNA: TGTGCCAGTAGTACGTTGAGCGGACAAGAGACC.

Comments on this clone: The read terminates 3 residues ahead of where the CDR3 ends, so the germline J gene completes it. This chain links TRBV6-1 with TRBJ2-3; D is possibly TRBD2 (5 bases). This CDR3 is 13 amino acids long. Germline CDR1 and CDR2: MNHNS and SASEGT. The CDR3 is CASSERVLETQYF. The covered CDR3 bases are TGTGCCAGCAGTGAGAGGGTGCTGGAGACG.

Concerning this clone: The junction does not match germline at one end; this may be a read error. The read terminates 3 residues ahead of where the CDR3 ends, so the germline J gene completes it. At the DNA level, this CDR3 is encoded by other sequences in the same sample as well. The V and J genes are TRBV7-9 and TRBJ2-4; D might be TRBD2 (6 bases). The germline gives CDR1 SEHNR, CDR2 FQNEAQ (reference sequence). This CDR3 is 15 amino acids long. The sequenced part of the CDR3 DNA is TGTGCCAGCAGTTTAGCGGTGGGGCAAGTAAACATT. It codes for CASSLAVGQVNI. The entire CDR3 sequence reads CASSLAVGQVNIQYF.